This T cell receptor (beta chain) was documented in a study of CD8 T cells in ankylosing spondylitis. General study results and limits: What seemed typical of ankylosing spondylitis blood was a TCR beta motif built from eight highly homologous variants. Reports say disease-linked clones showed up significantly more in matched ankylosing spondylitis synovial fluid.

V shed 5 bases and J 10 bases; nucleotides not matched to a gene: 19. The CDR3 runs 16 residues. Germline CDR1 and CDR2: LNHDA and SQIVND (reference sequence). By quantitative 5'-RACE with molecular barcodes, the TCR beta libraries were made. TCRdb processed the 5' RACE reads anew with MiXCR; each CDR3 protein has one entry. This table has around 430,000 distinct CDR3 sequences, roughly a sixth appearing once. Regarding this clonotype: The antigen remains undetermined.

This chain uses TRBV19 with TRBJ1-1, with 7 bases lining up with TRBD1. Input material: blood, either unsorted or a sorted T cell fraction (not recorded which). The source is a male donor with ankylosing spondylitis. CDR3 region: CASSEWGRQGSSGAFF. The DNA for the CDR3 is TGTGCCAGTAGTGAATGGGGTCGACAGGGATCCAGCGGAGCTTTCTTT.